What follows are 18 T cell receptor beta chains derived from one specimen sequenced in a study of vaccination effects on CD4 cells after COVID-19. Ahead of sequencing, the ViraFEST assay grew antigen-specific CD4+ T cells using viral peptide pools. Between days 9 and 11 of culture, CD4+ T cells were separated out. Participants were vaccinated with two doses of either the BNT162b2 or mRNA-1273 vaccine. Their antigens remain unidentified. Libraries were prepared by immunoSEQ multiplex PCR; TCRdb keeps only in-frame clonotypes and omits some of them. The repertoire has over 60,000 clones, around 69% of them found once; the top ten carry 1.5% to 1.9%. The sample here was CD4+ T cells from PBMCs cultured with HCoV-229E spike peptides, taken after COVID-19 vaccination. These receptors originate from a human donor who received a COVID-19 vaccine.

This rearrangement joins TRBV6-5 to TRBJ1-3, with D hard to call. The germline V and J ends were trimmed by 2 bases and 0 bases, with 11 bases remaining between them. Germline V CDR1 and CDR2: MNHEY, SVGAGI. This CDR3 has 16 residues. The CDR3 region has the DNA TGTGCCAGCAGTTACAGCGAGGCAGGCTCTGGAAACACCATATATTTT. Amino acids: CASSYSEAGSGNTIYF.

V is TRBV6-5 and J is TRBJ1-1; D call uncertain. CDR1 and CDR2 (germline): MNHEY, SVGAGI. The CDR3 is made up of 14 amino acids. V lost 3 bases and J 1 base, leaving 9 bases between the germline ends. CDR3 sequence (DNA): TGTGCCAGCAGTTATCACCAAGGGAACACTGAAGCTTTCTTT. This sequence encodes CASSYHQGNTEAFF.

The chain has TRBV12-2 and TRBJ2-7; no DNA check was done on the table's D call, TRBD1. TRBV12-2 is listed as a pseudogene. The CDR3 has 10 residues. The CDR3 DNA sequence: TGTGCAAGTCGCGAACCCGGACAGCTCGTC. It is translated as CASREPGQLV.

The genes are TRBV2 and TRBJ2-1, with TRBD2 matching over 10 bases. The germline gives CDR1 SNHLY, CDR2 FYNNEI. There are 18 residues in the CDR3. V dropped 0 bases and J dropped 0; count of bases not matched to a gene: 5. CDR3 in DNA: TGTGCCAGCAGTGAAGCGTCTAGCGGGGGAAGCTCCTACAATGAGCAGTTCTTC. Translation: CASSEASSGGSSYNEQFF. Full variable domain (remainder filled in from reference TRBV2 and TRBJ2-1): EPEVTQTPSHQVTQMGQEVILRCVPISNHLYFYWYRQILGQKVEFLVSFYNNEISEKSEIFDDQFSVERPDGSNFTLKIRSTKLEDSAMYFCASSEASSGGSSYNEQFFGPGTRLTVL.

A few counts support this clone. CDR3 sequence reads: CSVVISTLTGELFF. Here the CDR3 DNA reads TGCAGCGTTGTAATTTCGACGCTCACCGGGGAGCTGTTTTTT. J is TRBJ2-2 and V is TRBV29-1; D remains unclear. The CDR3 is 14 residues long. V was cut by 4 bases and J by 4 bases, with 13 bases left in between. Per germline, CDR1 SQVTM and CDR2 ANQGSEA.

V and J are TRBV16 and TRBJ1-6; D is unclear. Looked up from germline, CDR1 is KGHSY and CDR2 is FQNENV. The CDR3 spans 17 residues. The V and J ends lost 3 bases and 5 bases respectively, with 17 bases between them. The CDR3 nucleotides are TGTGCCAGCAGCCATCGTGGGGTCCCCGTTGATAATTCACCCCTCCACTTT. This codes for CASSHRGVPVDNSPLHF.

The chain carries TRBV5-1 and TRBJ1-2; D is undetermined. V lost 3 bases, J lost 8 bases, and 11 bases lay in between. CDR3 length: 12 amino acids. Per the germline V gene, CDR1 is SGHRS and CDR2 is YFSETQ. CDR3 protein: CASSSGSGGYTF. Here the CDR3 DNA reads TGCGCCAGCAGCTCGGGGTCTGGCGGCTACACCTTC.

The gene calls are TRBV5-6 and TRBJ2-2; D may be TRBD1 (5 bases). The CDR3 loop spans 16 amino acids. Germline values: CDR1 SGHDT, CDR2 YYEEEE. V was shortened by 1 base and J by 6 bases, with 16 bases between the two germline ends. The CDR3: CASSLLGRVESGELFF. The DNA for the CDR3 is TGTGCCAGCAGCTTGCTGGGCAGGGTTGAATCCGGGGAGCTGTTTTTT.

V and J are TRBV6-6 and TRBJ2-6; possibly TRBD1 or TRBD2 for D (5 bases each). Germline V gives CDR1 MNHNY, CDR2 SVGAGI (reference sequence). Between the trimmed V and J ends, which lost 5 bases and 3 bases, there was a span of 20 bases. The CDR3 covers 18 residues. CDR3 sequence (DNA): TGTGCCAGCAGTCCCCGTATCGCGAGGGGCGGTGGGGCCAACGTCCTGACTTTC. This translates into CASSPRIARGGGANVLTF.

The CDR3 nucleotides are TGTGCCATCAGTGAGTCGAACAGCCTCTACGAGCAGTACGTC. Residues: CAISESNSLYEQYV. V usage is TRBV10-3 and J usage is TRBJ2-7, with D hard to call. The CDR3 spans 14 residues. Trimming removed 0 bases at V and 3 bases at J, with 9 bases between. The germline CDR1 and CDR2 sequences are ENHRY and SYGVKD.

DNA for the CDR3: TGTGCCAGCAGCCAGCAGTACAATCAGCCCCAGCATTTT. Its protein product is CASSQQYNQPQHF. The chain has TRBV3-1 (or the pseudogene TRBV3-2) and TRBJ1-5; D is unresolved. Trimming stripped 3 bases from V and 3 bases from J, with 6 bases between. There are 13 residues in the CDR3. CDR1 and CDR2 (germline): LGHDT, YNNKEL (reference sequence).

The CDR3 DNA is TGTGCTAGTGGTCCAGGGGGGTCGAATCAGCCCCAGCATTTT. Protein: CASGPGGSNQPQHF. The chain employs TRBV12-5 and TRBJ1-5; 7 bases fit TRBD1. This CDR3 has 14 amino acids. With 5 bases clipped from V and 4 bases from J, the junction kept 5 bases outside the gene matches. CDR1 is LGHNT, CDR2 FRNRAP, per germline.

The rearrangement joins TRBV24-1 to TRBJ2-3, with TRBD1 as a possible D gene (6 bases). This CDR3 contains 15 residues. Trimming removed 0 bases from V and 5 bases from J, with 11 bases in between. Germline V gene data show CDR1 as KGHDR and CDR2 as SFDVKD. Here the CDR3 reads CATSDLGDIRDTQYF. The DNA of the CDR3 is TGTGCCACCAGTGATTTGGGGGACATCAGAGATACGCAGTATTTT.

The rearrangement joins TRBV6-2 or TRBV6-3 to TRBJ1-1; D unresolved. The V end lost 4 bases, the J end lost 1 base, and 7 bases lay between the germline ends. This CDR3 is built from 13 residues. Germline CDR1 reads MNHEY; CDR2 reads SVGEGT. CDR3 sequence: CASSSSRNTEAFF. As DNA, the CDR3 is TGTGCCAGCAGTTCTTCCCGGAACACTGAAGCTTTCTTT.

This chain joins TRBV11-2 and TRBJ2-5; 9 nucleotides match TRBD1. The CDR3 runs to 15 residues. Germline CDR1 reads SGHAT; CDR2 reads FQNNGV. The V segment lost 1 base and the J segment 5 bases; nucleotides outside the gene matches: 5. The CDR3: CASSLGTGGSETQYF. The CDR3 DNA sequence: TGTGCCAGCAGCTTAGGTACAGGGGGCAGTGAGACCCAGTACTTC.

The V and J genes are TRBV5-1 and TRBJ2-5; TRBD1 aligns across 9 bases. Germline CDR1 SGHRS, CDR2 YFSETQ. The ends lost 0 bases at V and 2 bases at J; junction bases unmatched: 2. This CDR3 has 15 amino acids. CDR3 residues: CASSLGQGVQETQYF. The CDR3 DNA sequence: TGCGCCAGCAGCTTGGGACAGGGGGTTCAAGAGACCCAGTACTTC.

This clone appeared once. The chain joins TRBV7-9 to TRBJ1-5; D is unresolved. Looked up from germline, CDR1 is SEHNR and CDR2 is FQNEAQ (reference sequence). The CDR3 runs 14 residues. Deletions cut 1 base from V and 2 bases from J, with 6 bases between. The CDR3 spells CASSLVEGNQPQHF. DNA for the CDR3: TGTGCCAGCAGCTTAGTGGAGGGCAATCAGCCCCAGCATTTT. The full variable domain, in which reference TRBV7-9 and TRBJ1-5 provide the parts outside the CDR3, is DTGVSQNPRHKITKRGQNVTFRCDPISEHNRLYWYRQTLGQGPEFLTYFQNEAQLEKSRLLSDRFSAERPKGSFSTLEIQRTEQGDSAMYLCASSLVEGNQPQHFGDGTRLSIL.

This clone occurred a few times. The J gene is TRBJ1-5, the V gene TRBV10-1, with no clear D. The CDR3 extends over 12 amino acids. The germline gives CDR1 WNHNN, CDR2 SYGVQD (reference sequence). V lost 10 bases and J 6 bases, leaving 13 bases between the germline ends. CDR3 amino acids: CATPGIGQPQHF. The CDR3 nucleotides are TGCGCCACCCCGGGCATCGGTCAGCCCCAGCATTTT.